The source of this TCR beta chain is a study of radiotherapy plus CTLA-4 blockade in lung cancer. As for the study in general: In about 20% of patients, objective responses were seen; about 30% had disease control.

Some clones are missing from TCRdb's copy, which holds only in-frame ones; the method was immunoSEQ multiplex PCR. The repertoire holds 60,000 to 75,000 clones, more than 70% seen once, with approximately 15% in the top ten. Study-wide points: Expansion in blood of tumor-derived TCR clones was seen after radiotherapy plus ipilimumab.

With respect to this clone: The target antigen is unknown.

The CDR3 is made up of 14 amino acids. V was clipped by 3 bases and J by 4 bases, with 13 bases between them. The germline gives CDR1 LGHNA, CDR2 YNFKEQ. Patients in the study, people with chemo-refractory metastatic non-small-cell lung cancer, received focal radiation plus ipilimumab CTLA-4 blockade. This chain uses TRBV4-2 with TRBJ2-7, with D maybe TRBD2 (7 bases). The source is a human donor with non-small cell lung cancer whose response to radiotherapy plus ipilimumab could not be evaluated. Some clones in this sample may be carry-over from other donors' samples. The material sequenced was peripheral blood, taken from a patient treated with radiotherapy plus ipilimumab. The CDR3 coding sequence is TGTGCCAGCAGCCAGGTTGGGGGGGCGTACGAGCAGTACTTC. It codes for CASSQVGGAYEQYF.